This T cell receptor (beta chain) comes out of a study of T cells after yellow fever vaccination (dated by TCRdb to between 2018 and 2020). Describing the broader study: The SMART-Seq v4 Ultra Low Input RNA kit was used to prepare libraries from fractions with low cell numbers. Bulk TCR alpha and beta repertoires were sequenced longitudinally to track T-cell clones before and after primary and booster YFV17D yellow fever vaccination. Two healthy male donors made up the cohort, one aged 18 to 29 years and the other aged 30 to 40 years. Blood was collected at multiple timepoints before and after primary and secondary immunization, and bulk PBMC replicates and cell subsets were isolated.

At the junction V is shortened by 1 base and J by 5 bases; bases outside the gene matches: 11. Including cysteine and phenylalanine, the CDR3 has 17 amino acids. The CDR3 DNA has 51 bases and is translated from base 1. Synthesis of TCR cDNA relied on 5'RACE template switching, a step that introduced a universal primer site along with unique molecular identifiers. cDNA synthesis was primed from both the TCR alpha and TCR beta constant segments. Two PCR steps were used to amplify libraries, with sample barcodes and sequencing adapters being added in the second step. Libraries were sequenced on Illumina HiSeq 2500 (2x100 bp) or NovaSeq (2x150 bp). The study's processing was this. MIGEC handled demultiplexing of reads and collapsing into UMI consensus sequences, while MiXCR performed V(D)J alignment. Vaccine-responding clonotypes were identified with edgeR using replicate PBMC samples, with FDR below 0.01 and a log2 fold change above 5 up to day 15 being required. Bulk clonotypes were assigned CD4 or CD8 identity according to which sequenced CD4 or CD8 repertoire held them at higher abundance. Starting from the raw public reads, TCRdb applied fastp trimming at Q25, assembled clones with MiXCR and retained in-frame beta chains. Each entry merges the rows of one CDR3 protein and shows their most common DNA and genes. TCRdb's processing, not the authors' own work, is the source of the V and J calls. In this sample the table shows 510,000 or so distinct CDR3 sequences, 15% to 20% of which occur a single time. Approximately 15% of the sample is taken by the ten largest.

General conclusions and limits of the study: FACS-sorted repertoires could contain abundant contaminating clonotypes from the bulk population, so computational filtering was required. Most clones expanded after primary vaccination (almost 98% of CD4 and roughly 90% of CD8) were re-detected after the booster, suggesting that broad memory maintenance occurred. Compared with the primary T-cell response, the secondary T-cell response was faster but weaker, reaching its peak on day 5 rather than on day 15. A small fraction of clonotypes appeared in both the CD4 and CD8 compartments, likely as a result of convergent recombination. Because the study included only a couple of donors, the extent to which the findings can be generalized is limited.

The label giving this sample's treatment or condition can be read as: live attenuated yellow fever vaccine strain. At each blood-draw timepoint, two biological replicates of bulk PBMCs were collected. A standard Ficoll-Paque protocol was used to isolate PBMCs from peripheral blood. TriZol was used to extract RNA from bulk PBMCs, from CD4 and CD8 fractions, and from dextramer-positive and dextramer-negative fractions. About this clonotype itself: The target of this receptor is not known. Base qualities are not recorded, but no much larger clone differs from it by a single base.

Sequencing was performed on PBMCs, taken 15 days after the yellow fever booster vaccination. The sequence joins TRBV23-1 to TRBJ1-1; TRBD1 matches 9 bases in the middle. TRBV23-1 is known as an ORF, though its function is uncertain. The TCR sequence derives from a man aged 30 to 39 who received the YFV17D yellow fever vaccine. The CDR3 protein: CASSQFRGDRGMTEAFF. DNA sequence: TGCGCCAGCAGTCAATTCAGGGGAGACAGGGGGATGACTGAAGCTTTCTTT.